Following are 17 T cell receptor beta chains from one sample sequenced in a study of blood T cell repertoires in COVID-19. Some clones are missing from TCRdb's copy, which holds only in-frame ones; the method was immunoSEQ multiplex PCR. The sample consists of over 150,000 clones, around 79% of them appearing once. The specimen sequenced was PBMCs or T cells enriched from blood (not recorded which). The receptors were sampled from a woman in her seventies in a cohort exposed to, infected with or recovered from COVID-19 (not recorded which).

The CDR3 DNA sequence: TGTGCCAGCAGTGAAGCGGTTACAGGGGGCTTCTATGGCTACACCTTC. Translating it yields CASSEAVTGGFYGYTF. This chain links TRBV6-1 with TRBJ1-2; 9 positions agree with TRBD1. V was clipped by 0 bases and J by 4 bases; unmatched bases: 6. The CDR3 covers 16 residues. From germline, CDR1 is MNHNS and CDR2 SASEGT.

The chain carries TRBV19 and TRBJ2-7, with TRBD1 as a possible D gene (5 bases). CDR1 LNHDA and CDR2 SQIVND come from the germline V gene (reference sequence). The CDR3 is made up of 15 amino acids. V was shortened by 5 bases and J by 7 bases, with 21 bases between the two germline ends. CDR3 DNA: TGTGCCAGTAGTCAGGAAAAAGGGGCGCTTCAAGAGCAGTACTTC. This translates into CASSQEKGALQEQYF.

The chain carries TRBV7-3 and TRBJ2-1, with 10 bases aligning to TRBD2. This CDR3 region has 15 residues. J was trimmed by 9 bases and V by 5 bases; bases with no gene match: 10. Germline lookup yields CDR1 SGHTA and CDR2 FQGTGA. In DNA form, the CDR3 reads TGTGCCAGCAGCGCGCTAGCGGGAGACGTGGGTGAGCAGTTCTTC. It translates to CASSALAGDVGEQFF.

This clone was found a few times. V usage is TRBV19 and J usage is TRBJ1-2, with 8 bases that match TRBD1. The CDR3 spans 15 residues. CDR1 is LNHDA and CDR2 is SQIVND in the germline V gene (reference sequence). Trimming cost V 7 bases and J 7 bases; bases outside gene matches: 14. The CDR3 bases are TGTGCCAGTAAAGTAAGCCAGGGGGCAGCCACTGGCTACACCTTC. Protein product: CASKVSQGAATGYTF.

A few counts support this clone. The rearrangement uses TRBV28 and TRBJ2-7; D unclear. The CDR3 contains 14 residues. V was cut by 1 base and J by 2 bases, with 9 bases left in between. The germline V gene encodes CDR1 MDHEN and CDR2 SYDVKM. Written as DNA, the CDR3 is TGTGCCAGCAGTTTATACTATTTCCCCTACGAGCAGTACTTC. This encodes CASSLYYFPYEQYF.

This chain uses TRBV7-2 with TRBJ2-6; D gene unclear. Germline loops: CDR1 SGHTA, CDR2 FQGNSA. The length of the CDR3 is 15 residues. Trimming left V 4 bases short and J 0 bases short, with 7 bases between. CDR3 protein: CASSSYSSGANVLTF. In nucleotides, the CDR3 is TGTGCCAGCAGCTCGTACAGCTCTGGGGCCAACGTCCTGACTTTC.

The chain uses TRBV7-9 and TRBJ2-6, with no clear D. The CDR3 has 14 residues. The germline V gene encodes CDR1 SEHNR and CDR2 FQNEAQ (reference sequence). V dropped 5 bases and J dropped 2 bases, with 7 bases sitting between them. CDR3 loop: CASSPNTGANVLTF. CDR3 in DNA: TGTGCCAGCAGCCCAAACACTGGGGCCAACGTCCTGACTTTC. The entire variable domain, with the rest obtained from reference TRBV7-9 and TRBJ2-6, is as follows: DTGVSQNPRHKITKRGQNVTFRCDPISEHNRLYWYRQTLGQGPEFLTYFQNEAQLEKSRLLSDRFSAERPKGSFSTLEIQRTEQGDSAMYLCASSPNTGANVLTFGAGSRLTVL.

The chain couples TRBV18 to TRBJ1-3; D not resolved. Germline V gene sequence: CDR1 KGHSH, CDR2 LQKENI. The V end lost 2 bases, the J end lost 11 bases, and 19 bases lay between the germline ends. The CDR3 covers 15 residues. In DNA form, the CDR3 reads TGTGCCAGCTCACCAAGAGCCCTCGGGGAAACCGCCATATATTTT. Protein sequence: CASSPRALGETAIYF.

The CDR3 spells CASRLEAGSEAFF. DNA for the CDR3: TGTGCCAGCAGATTGGAGGCAGGCTCTGAAGCTTTCTTT. The chain joins TRBV3-1 (or the pseudogene TRBV3-2) to TRBJ1-1; D is uncertain. CDR1 is LGHDT and CDR2 is YNNKEL in the germline V gene (reference sequence). Trimming left V 6 bases short and J 6 bases short, with 14 bases between. The CDR3 loop spans 13 amino acids.

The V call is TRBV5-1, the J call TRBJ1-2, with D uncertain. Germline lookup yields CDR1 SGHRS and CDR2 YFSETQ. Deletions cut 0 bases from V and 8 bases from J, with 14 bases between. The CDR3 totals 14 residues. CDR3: CASSLAGGNRGYTF. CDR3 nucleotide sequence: TGCGCCAGCAGCTTGGCCGGCGGGAATAGGGGCTACACCTTC.

In DNA form, the CDR3 reads TGCGCCAGCAGCACGATGACAGGGAACACTGAAGCTTTCTTT. Its translation is CASSTMTGNTEAFF. The rearrangement uses TRBV5-1 and TRBJ1-1, with TRBD1 as a possible D gene (6 bases). The CDR3 extends over 14 amino acids. Germline CDR1 reads SGHRS; CDR2 reads YFSETQ. Trimming shortened V by 4 bases and J by 1 base, and 11 bases separated the two germline ends.

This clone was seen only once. The CDR3 DNA sequence: TGTGCCAGTAGTATAATCTCGGGACAGCAGTCACCCCTCCACTTT. Translation gives CASSIISGQQSPLHF. The J gene is TRBJ1-6, the V gene TRBV19; 7 positions match TRBD1. Germline CDR1 reads LNHDA; CDR2 reads SQIVND (reference sequence). V lost 2 bases to trimming and J lost 10 bases; unmatched junction nucleotides: 8. The CDR3 covers 15 residues. The whole variable domain, filled in from reference TRBV19 and TRBJ1-6, reads DGGITQSPKYLFRKEGQNVTLSCEQNLNHDAMYWYRQDPGQGLRLIYYSQIVNDFQKGDIAEGYSVSREKKESFPLTVTSAQKNPTAFYLCASSIISGQQSPLHFGNGTRLTVT.

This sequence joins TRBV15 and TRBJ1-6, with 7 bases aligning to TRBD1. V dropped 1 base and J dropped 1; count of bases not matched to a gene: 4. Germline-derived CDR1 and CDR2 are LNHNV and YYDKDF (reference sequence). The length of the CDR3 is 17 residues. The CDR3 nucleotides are TGTGCCACCAGCAGAGGGTCGACAGGGTCCTATAATTCACCCCTCCACTTT. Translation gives CATSRGSTGSYNSPLHF.

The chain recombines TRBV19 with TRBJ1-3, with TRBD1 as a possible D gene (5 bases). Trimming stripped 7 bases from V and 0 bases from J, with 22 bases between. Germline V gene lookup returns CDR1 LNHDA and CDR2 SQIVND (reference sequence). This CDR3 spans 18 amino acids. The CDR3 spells CASKPRHGGTLSGNTIYF. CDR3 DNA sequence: TGTGCCAGTAAACCTCGCCATGGGGGGACCCTCTCTGGAAACACCATATATTTT.

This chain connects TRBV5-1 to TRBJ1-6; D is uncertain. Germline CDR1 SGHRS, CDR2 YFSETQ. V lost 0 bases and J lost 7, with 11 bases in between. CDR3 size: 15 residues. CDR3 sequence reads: CASSLGRGGNSPLHF. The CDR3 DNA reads TGCGCCAGCAGCTTGGGTCGGGGTGGGAATTCACCCCTCCACTTT.

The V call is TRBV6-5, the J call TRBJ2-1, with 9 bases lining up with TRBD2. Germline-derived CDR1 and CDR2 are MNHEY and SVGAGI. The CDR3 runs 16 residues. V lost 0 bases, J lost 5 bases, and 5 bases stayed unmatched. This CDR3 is CASSYSPSGTDNEQFF. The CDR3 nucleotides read TGTGCCAGCAGTTACTCGCCTAGCGGGACTGACAATGAGCAGTTCTTC.

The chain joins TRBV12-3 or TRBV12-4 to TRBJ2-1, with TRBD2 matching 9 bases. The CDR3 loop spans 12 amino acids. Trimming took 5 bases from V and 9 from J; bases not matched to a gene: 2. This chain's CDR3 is CASSLSGGEQFF. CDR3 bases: TGTGCCAGCAGTCTTAGCGGGGGTGAGCAGTTCTTC.